The 27 T cell receptor beta chains presented below share a single source sample, sequenced in a study of early T cells in non-severe SARS-CoV-2 infection. TCRdb re-derived calls from the 5' RACE reads in MiXCR, one entry per CDR3 protein. The repertoire includes some 50,000 distinct CDR3 sequences, almost 5.5% of them detected once, and around 5% sits in the top ten. The sequences come from whole blood, collected at baseline. The source is an adult who was a healthcare worker with PCR-confirmed SARS-CoV-2 infection or an uninfected control (not recorded which).

This clonotype was counted ten times or more. The chain combines TRBV4-1 with TRBJ2-7; perhaps TRBD2 as D (5 bases). This CDR3 spans 15 amino acids. Trimming left V 6 bases short and J 2 bases short, with 17 bases between. Germline lookup yields CDR1 MGHRA and CDR2 YSYEKL. This CDR3 reads CASSPTSSGAYEQYF. The CDR3 DNA reads TGCGCCAGCAGTCCCACTTCGAGCGGAGCCTACGAGCAGTACTTC.

The chain uses TRBV18 and TRBJ1-1, with a weak D call TRBD1 (5 bases). The CDR3 length is 15 residues. Germline V gene data show CDR1 as KGHSH and CDR2 as LQKENI. V was cut by 6 bases and J by 5 bases, with 19 bases left in between. CDR3 DNA: TGTGCCAGCTCCCAGGGCGCCAGGGATGGAACTGAAGCTTTCTTT. It specifies CASSQGARDGTEAFF.

There are many counts of this clonotype. V is TRBV5-1 and J is TRBJ2-3; 7 bases are a match to TRBD2. Trimming cost V 3 bases and J 3 bases; bases outside gene matches: 4. Germline loops: CDR1 SGHRS, CDR2 YFSETQ. The CDR3 is made up of 14 amino acids. CDR3: CASSYWGGTDTQYF. The CDR3 DNA reads as TGCGCCAGCAGCTACTGGGGGGGAACAGATACGCAGTATTTT. The variable domain in full, with the rest retrieved from reference TRBV5-1 and TRBJ2-3, is KAGVTQTPRYLIKTRGQQVTLSCSPISGHRSVSWYQQTPGQGLQFLFEYFSETQRNKGNFPGRFSGRQFSNSRSEMNVSTLELGDSALYLCASSYWGGTDTQYFGPGTRLTVL.

Many counts were recorded for this clonotype. The chain links TRBV29-1 to TRBJ2-1, with a weak D call TRBD2 (5 bases). Trimming left V 5 bases short and J 0 bases short, with 8 bases between. The CDR3 spans 13 residues. Germline V gene sequence: CDR1 SQVTM, CDR2 ANQGSEA. CDR3 sequence (DNA): TGCAGCGTTCTAGCATTCTCCTACAATGAGCAGTTCTTC. Its translation: CSVLAFSYNEQFF.

This clonotype was observed a handful of times. The chain is built from TRBV20-1 and TRBJ2-1, with 10 positions matching TRBD2. Trimming at V came to 3 bases and at J to 8 bases, leaving 7 bases not matched to a gene. Germline V gene data show CDR1 as DFQATT and CDR2 as SNEGSKA (reference sequence). The CDR3 is made up of 14 amino acids. The CDR3 here is CSASVALAGHEQFF. Written as DNA, the CDR3 is TGCAGTGCTAGCGTAGCACTAGCGGGGCATGAGCAGTTCTTC.

The chain employs TRBV29-1 and TRBJ2-7, with 11 bases identical to TRBD2. V dropped 5 bases and J dropped 4; count of bases not matched to a gene: 7. The germline CDR1 and CDR2 sequences are SQVTM and ANQGSEA. CDR3 length: 14 residues. The CDR3 DNA sequence: TGCAGCGTTCACTCCGGGACTAGCGGATACGAGCAGTACTTC. Its protein is CSVHSGTSGYEQYF.

CDR3 sequence (DNA): TGCAGTGCTAGGGACAGGGAAGACGGCTACGAGCAGTACTTC. Translating gives CSARDREDGYEQYF. The chain combines TRBV20-1 with TRBJ2-7; TRBD1 matches 8 bases. The germline V gene encodes CDR1 DFQATT and CDR2 SNEGSKA (reference sequence). Trimming cost V 3 bases and J 3 bases; bases outside gene matches: 7. CDR3 length: 14 residues.

The chain joins TRBV3-1 to TRBJ2-5; a weak D match, TRBD1 (5 bases). The CDR3 consists of 15 residues. The V end was cut by 1 base, the J end by 4 bases, with 13 bases between. Germline-derived CDR1 and CDR2 are LGHDT and YNNKEL (reference sequence). The CDR3 spells CASSQVNSRAETQYF. The DNA of the CDR3 is TGTGCCAGCAGCCAAGTTAATAGCAGGGCAGAGACCCAGTACTTC.

There are many counts of this clonotype. The V and J genes are TRBV7-6 and TRBJ1-6, with a tentative D call TRBD1 (5 bases). V was clipped by 5 bases and J by 4 bases, with 9 bases between them. CDR3 length: 14 residues. Germline V CDR1 and CDR2: SGHVS, FNYEAQ. The CDR3 sequence: CASSPGPYNSPLHF. The CDR3 coding sequence is TGTGCCAGCAGCCCGGGACCGTATAATTCACCCCTCCACTTT. The full variable domain, completed using reference TRBV7-6 and TRBJ1-6, is GAGVSQSPRYKVTKRGQDVALRCDPISGHVSLYWYRQALGQGPEFLTYFNYEAQQDKSGLPNDRFSAERPEGSISTLTIQRTEQRDSAMYRCASSPGPYNSPLHFGNGTRLTVT.

Comments on this clonotype: A single base separates this from a much larger clone, so it may be a read error. This chain's CDR3 is CASSLFYSTDTQYF. The CDR3 DNA reads TGTGCCAGCAGTTTATTCTACAGCACAGATACGCAGTATTTT. The V call is TRBV6-5, the J call TRBJ2-3; D gene uncertain. The CDR3 extends over 14 amino acids. Looked up from germline, CDR1 is MNHEY and CDR2 is SVGAGI. The germline V and J ends were trimmed by 4 bases and 0 bases, with 8 bases remaining between them.

Ten or more counts support this clonotype. V is TRBV12-3 or TRBV12-4 and J is TRBJ2-7, with 7 nucleotides matching TRBD2. CDR3 length equals 15 residues. Trimming cost V 7 bases and J 4 bases; bases outside gene matches: 13. This CDR3 is CASTVYPGSGYEQYF. Written as DNA, the CDR3 is TGTGCCAGCACCGTTTACCCTGGTAGCGGGTACGAGCAGTACTTC.

This clonotype has just a few counts. The chain uses TRBV14 and TRBJ2-7; 11 positions match TRBD2. V was clipped by 5 bases and J by 7 bases; unmatched bases: 4. The CDR3 extends over 13 amino acids. The V gene's germline CDR1 is SGHDN and CDR2 FVKESK. The CDR3 reads CASSARLAGEQYF. CDR3 DNA sequence: TGTGCCAGCAGCGCCCGACTAGCGGGGGAGCAGTACTTC.

The chain links TRBV11-1 to TRBJ2-1; a weak D match, TRBD1 (6 bases). Trimming cost V 5 bases and J 4 bases, with 18 bases left between them. Per germline, CDR1 SGHAT and CDR2 FQDESV (reference sequence). CDR3 length: 16 residues. CDR3 region: CASSPRSRTDYNEQFF. CDR3 in DNA: TGTGCCAGCAGCCCCCGATCCCGGACAGATTACAATGAGCAGTTCTTC.

This clonotype was picked up a small number of times. V is TRBV3-1 and J is TRBJ2-1; TRBD2 matches at 7 bases. The junction had 3 bases not matched to a gene; V was cut back by 1 base and J by 0 bases. The CDR3 length is 16 residues. Germline CDR1 and CDR2: LGHDT and YNNKEL (reference sequence). For the CDR3, the DNA is TGTGCCAGCAGCCAAGGACAGCGGGACTCCTACAATGAGCAGTTCTTC. Residues: CASSQGQRDSYNEQFF.

This clonotype was counted at least ten times. V gene TRBV29-1 combines with J gene TRBJ2-2, with a weak D call TRBD1 (6 bases). The germline V gene has CDR1 SQVTM and CDR2 ANQGSEA. V lost 5 bases and J lost 2, with 9 bases in between. The CDR3 has 13 residues. The CDR3 sequence: CSVTDSNTGELFF. The CDR3 bases are TGCAGCGTTACGGACAGTAACACCGGGGAGCTGTTTTTT.

This clonotype has at least ten counts. The chain combines TRBV3-1 with TRBJ2-1; D may be TRBD2 (5 bases). Germline-derived CDR1 and CDR2 are LGHDT and YNNKEL (reference sequence). There are 16 residues in the CDR3. The V and J ends lost 1 base and 8 bases respectively, with 18 bases between them. The CDR3 DNA reads TGTGCCAGCAGCCAAGGGCTCGGGGTGGGAAGAGATGAGCAGTTCTTC. This encodes CASSQGLGVGRDEQFF.

The V gene is TRBV20-1, the J gene TRBJ2-7; 7 bases fit TRBD2. The ends lost 2 bases at V and 3 bases at J; junction bases unmatched: 7. CDR3 length equals 14 residues. Germline V lookup: CDR1 DFQATT, CDR2 SNEGSKA (reference sequence). CDR3 loop: CSARFAGRGYEQYF. In DNA form, the CDR3 reads TGCAGTGCTAGATTTGCGGGGAGGGGCTACGAGCAGTACTTC.

At least ten counts were recorded for this clonotype. This chain links TRBV5-8 with TRBJ1-1; D is unclear. In germline, CDR1 is SGHTS, CDR2 YDEGEE. The CDR3 contains 14 residues. Trimming removed 3 bases from V and 4 bases from J, with 13 bases in between. The CDR3 DNA sequence: TGTGCCAGCAGCTCTGACGCGTCCTTCACTGAAGCTTTCTTT. Its translation: CASSSDASFTEAFF.

This clonotype came up many times. The gene calls are TRBV6-6 and TRBJ2-2, with unresolved D. Germline V gene sequence: CDR1 MNHNY, CDR2 SVGAGI (reference sequence). V lost 4 bases and J 6 bases, leaving 9 bases between the germline ends. This CDR3 is 13 amino acids long. The CDR3 bases are TGTGCCAGCAGTTTCCTAGGTCCCGGGGAGCTGTTTTTT. Residues: CASSFLGPGELFF.

The sample holds many counts of this clonotype. This sequence joins TRBV7-2 and TRBJ2-3; TRBD2 aligns across 7 bases. Germline-derived CDR1 and CDR2 are SGHTA and FQGNSA. The CDR3 is 19 residues long. V lost 0 bases, J lost 0 bases, and 12 bases stayed unmatched. CDR3 DNA: TGTGCCAGCAGCTTAGCGAGCTACCACTCGGGGGGTAGCACAGATACGCAGTATTTT. Its protein product is CASSLASYHSGGSTDTQYF. The full variable domain, completed using reference TRBV7-2 and TRBJ2-3, is GAGVSQSPSNKVTEKGKDVELRCDPISGHTALYWYRQSLGQGLEFLIYFQGNSAPDKSGLPSDRFSAERTGGSVSTLTIQRTQQEDSAVYLCASSLASYHSGGSTDTQYFGPGTRLTVL.

This clonotype came up a few times. The J gene is TRBJ2-2, the V gene TRBV19, with D hard to call. The CDR3 has 14 amino acids. The V end lost 3 bases, the J end lost 1 base, and 6 bases lay between the germline ends. Germline lookup yields CDR1 LNHDA and CDR2 SQIVND (reference sequence). CDR3 coding DNA: TGTGCCAGTAGTATGGATGGGAACACCGGGGAGCTGTTTTTT. It encodes CASSMDGNTGELFF.

The sample holds many counts of this clonotype. The chain employs TRBV18 and TRBJ2-7; TRBD1 agrees at 8 bases. The CDR3 length is 14 residues. Germline-derived CDR1 and CDR2 are KGHSH and LQKENI. J lost 6 bases, V lost 4 bases, and 8 bases had no gene match. DNA for the CDR3: TGTGCCAGCTCACAGACAGGGGCGCTAAGCGAGCAGTACTTC. It translates to CASSQTGALSEQYF.

V gene TRBV7-9 combines with J gene TRBJ2-3; D is unresolved. Germline CDR1 and CDR2: SEHNR and FQNEAQ (reference sequence). V lost 0 bases and J lost 8, with 9 bases in between. The CDR3 length is 13 residues. The CDR3 DNA is TGTGCCAGCAGCTTAGCCACAAGTTTTACGCAGTATTTT. Protein product: CASSLATSFTQYF.

This sequence joins TRBV5-6 and TRBJ1-1; TRBD1 might be the D (5 bases). Germline CDR1 reads SGHDT; CDR2 reads YYEEEE. Trimming stripped 4 bases from V and 0 bases from J, with 10 bases between. This CDR3 contains 14 residues. The CDR3 nucleotides read TGTGCCAGCAGCATATCGGGGGTGAACACTGAAGCTTTCTTT. It translates to CASSISGVNTEAFF.

The gene calls are TRBV11-2 and TRBJ2-2; 7 nucleotides align to TRBD2. This CDR3 has 17 amino acids. Germline CDR1 SGHAT, CDR2 FQNNGV. The V segment lost 1 base and the J segment 0 bases; nucleotides outside the gene matches: 5. The CDR3 DNA reads TGTGCCAGCAGCTTAGGTGCTAGCGGATCGAACACCGGGGAGCTGTTTTTT. Amino acids: CASSLGASGSNTGELFF. Together with reference TRBV11-2 and TRBJ2-2, the CDR3 gives the full variable domain: EAGVAQSPRYKIIEKRQSVAFWCNPISGHATLYWYQQILGQGPKLLIQFQNNGVVDDSQLPKDRFSAERLKGVDSTLKIQPAKLEDSAVYLCASSLGASGSNTGELFFGEGSRLTVL.

A few counts support this clonotype. V usage is TRBV7-2 and J usage is TRBJ2-3; no definite D call. Per germline, CDR1 SGHTA and CDR2 FQGNSA. V was shortened by 1 base and J by 2 bases, with 10 bases between the two germline ends. There are 15 residues in the CDR3. Here the CDR3 DNA reads TGTGCCAGCAGCTTAGGGGTTTTTCTCACAGATACGCAGTATTTT. This codes for CASSLGVFLTDTQYF.

This clonotype has at least ten counts. The chain employs TRBV7-3 and TRBJ2-7, with 7 bases that match TRBD2. J was trimmed by 2 bases and V by 3 bases; bases with no gene match: 7. This CDR3 comprises 15 residues. The germline V gene encodes CDR1 SGHTA and CDR2 FQGTGA. The CDR3 reads CASSLGGRGTYEQYF. The CDR3 DNA is TGTGCCAGCAGCTTGGGCGGGAGAGGGACCTACGAGCAGTACTTC.